The next 10 T cell receptor beta chains were all read from a single sample in a study of blood T cell repertoires in COVID-19. TCRdb keeps only in-frame clones here, not all; method: immunoSEQ multiplex PCR. Among roughly 240,000 clones, about 86% were seen once, and the ten largest hold around 3.6%. The sequenced sample was peripheral blood. These receptors were taken from a man between 18 and 35 years old with active or convalescent COVID-19.

Only one count was recorded for this clone. CDR3 nucleotides: TGTGCCAGCAGCTTAGTTGACGGGGGTGCCAACGTCCTGACTTTC. Protein sequence: CASSLVDGGANVLTF. The V gene is TRBV11-2, the J gene TRBJ2-6; tentatively, D is TRBD2 (6 bases). Trimming shortened V by 1 base and J by 7 bases, and 11 bases separated the two germline ends. Germline V gene lookup returns CDR1 SGHAT and CDR2 FQNNGV. The CDR3 covers 15 residues.

This chain connects TRBV6-5 to TRBJ2-5; no reliable D call. This CDR3 has 11 residues. Germline loops: CDR1 MNHEY, CDR2 SVGAGI. Trimming shortened V by 0 bases and J by 9 bases, and 5 bases separated the two germline ends. This CDR3 is CASSYSRAQYF. CDR3 nucleotide sequence: TGTGCCAGCAGTTACTCACGGGCCCAGTACTTC.

The CDR3, as DNA: TGTGCCAGCAGTTTACCGGGACAGAAAAATGAAAAACTGTTTTTT. The encoded protein is CASSLPGQKNEKLFF. The chain joins TRBV28 to TRBJ1-4; TRBD1 matches 7 bases. J was trimmed by 5 bases and V by 2 bases; bases with no gene match: 5. This CDR3 is 15 amino acids long. The germline V gene encodes CDR1 MDHEN and CDR2 SYDVKM.

This clone was recorded once. The chain recombines TRBV28 with TRBJ1-5, with D unresolved. V was shortened by 6 bases and J by 5 bases, with 8 bases between the two germline ends. The CDR3 runs to 12 residues. Germline values: CDR1 MDHEN, CDR2 SYDVKM. In nucleotides, the CDR3 is TGTGCCAGCAGCACTCTTTATCAGCCCCAGCATTTT. It specifies CASSTLYQPQHF.

The chain uses TRBV6-5 and TRBJ2-7, with D possibly being TRBD2 (6 bases). Germline loops: CDR1 MNHEY, CDR2 SVGAGI. Trimming took off 6 bases at V and 4 bases at J, with 10 bases between the two ends. This CDR3 region has 12 residues. CDR3 region: CASRGTPYEQYF. The CDR3 DNA reads as TGTGCCAGCAGGGGGACTCCGTACGAGCAGTACTTC.

The chain's CDR3 is CASSLRQPHDEQYF. The CDR3 DNA follows: TGTGCCAGCTCACTGCGACAGCCCCATGACGAGCAGTACTTC. The chain couples TRBV18 to TRBJ2-7, with D maybe TRBD1 (5 bases). Germline CDR1 KGHSH, CDR2 LQKENI. With 4 bases removed from V and 5 bases from J, the gap between germline ends came to 15 bases. This CDR3 is built from 14 residues.

The DNA for the CDR3 is TGTGCCTGGAGTGTCGGGCGGGGCCTTAGGGGAATGAACACTGAAGCTTTCTTT. This encodes CAWSVGRGLRGMNTEAFF. This chain connects TRBV30 to TRBJ1-1, with a tentative D call TRBD1 (5 bases). The CDR3 is 18 amino acids. Germline V lookup: CDR1 GTSNPN, CDR2 SVGIG (reference sequence). Trimming removed 0 bases from V and 0 bases from J, with 20 bases in between.

The DNA for the CDR3 is TGTGCCAGCAGCGTTTCGGTGAACACTGAAGCTTTCTTT. This codes for CASSVSVNTEAFF. The rearrangement uses TRBV9 and TRBJ1-1; D gene uncertain. CDR3 size: 13 residues. Deletions cut 2 bases from V and 0 bases from J, with 5 bases between. Germline V gene sequence: CDR1 SGDLS, CDR2 YYNGEE.

The chain uses TRBV7-9 and TRBJ2-7; 9 bases match TRBD2. V lost 4 bases, J lost 6 bases, and 7 bases stayed unmatched. This CDR3 region has 14 residues. CDR1 is SEHNR and CDR2 is FQNEAQ in the germline V gene (reference sequence). The CDR3 DNA is TGTGCCAGCAGCTCTGGGACTAGCAGTGGCGAGCAGTACTTC. Protein product: CASSSGTSSGEQYF.

The rearrangement links TRBV7-9 to TRBJ1-3, with D maybe TRBD1 (5 bases). This CDR3 is built from 15 residues. From germline, CDR1 is SEHNR and CDR2 FQNEAQ (reference sequence). With 5 bases removed from V and 2 bases from J, the gap between germline ends came to 13 bases. CDR3 bases: TGTGCCAGCAGCCCCCCGGGGGGGGCTGGAAACACCATATATTTT. It translates to CASSPPGGAGNTIYF.